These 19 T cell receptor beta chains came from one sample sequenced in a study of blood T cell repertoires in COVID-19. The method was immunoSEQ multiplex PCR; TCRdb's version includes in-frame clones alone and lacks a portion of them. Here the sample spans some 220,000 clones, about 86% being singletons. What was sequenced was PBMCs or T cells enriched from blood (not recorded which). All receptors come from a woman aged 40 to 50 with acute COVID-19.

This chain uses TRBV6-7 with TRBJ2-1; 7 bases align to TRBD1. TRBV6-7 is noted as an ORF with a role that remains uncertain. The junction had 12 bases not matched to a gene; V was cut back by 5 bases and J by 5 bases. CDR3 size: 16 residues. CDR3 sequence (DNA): TGTGCCAGCAGTAAGAACCCCGGGACAGTTAACAATGAGCAGTTCTTC. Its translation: CASSKNPGTVNNEQFF.

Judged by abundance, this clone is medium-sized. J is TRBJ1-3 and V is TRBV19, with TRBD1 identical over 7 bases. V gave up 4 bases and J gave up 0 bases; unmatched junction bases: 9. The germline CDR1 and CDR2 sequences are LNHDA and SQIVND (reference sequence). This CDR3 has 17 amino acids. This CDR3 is CASSSLNRGLSGNTIYF. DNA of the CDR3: TGTGCCAGTAGTAGCCTGAACAGGGGACTCTCTGGAAACACCATATATTTT.

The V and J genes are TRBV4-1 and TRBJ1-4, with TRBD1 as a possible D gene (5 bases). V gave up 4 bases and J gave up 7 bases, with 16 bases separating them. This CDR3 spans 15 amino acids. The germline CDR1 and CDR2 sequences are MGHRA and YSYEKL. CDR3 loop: CASSLFGGTGEKLFF. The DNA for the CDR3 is TGCGCCAGCAGCCTGTTTGGGGGGACCGGTGAAAAACTGTTTTTT.

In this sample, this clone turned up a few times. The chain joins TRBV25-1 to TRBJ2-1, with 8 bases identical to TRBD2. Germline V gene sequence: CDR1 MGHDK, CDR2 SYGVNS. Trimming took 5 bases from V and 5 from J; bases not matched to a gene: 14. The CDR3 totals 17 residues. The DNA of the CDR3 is TGTGCCAGCAGTCCAAGCGGGAGAGCCATTAGGAACAATGAGCAGTTCTTC. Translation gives CASSPSGRAIRNNEQFF.

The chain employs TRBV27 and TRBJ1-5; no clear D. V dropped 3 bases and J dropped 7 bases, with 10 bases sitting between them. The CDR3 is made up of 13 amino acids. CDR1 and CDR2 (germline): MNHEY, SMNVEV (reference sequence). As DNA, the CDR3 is TGTGCCAGCAGTTTCTCGGGGAGACAGCCCCAGCATTTT. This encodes CASSFSGRQPQHF.

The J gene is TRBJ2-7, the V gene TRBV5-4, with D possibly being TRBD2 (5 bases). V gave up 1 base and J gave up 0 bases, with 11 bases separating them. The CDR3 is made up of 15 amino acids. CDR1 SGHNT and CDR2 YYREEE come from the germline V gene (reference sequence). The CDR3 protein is CASSLSGSGSYEQYF. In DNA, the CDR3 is TGTGCCAGCAGCTTGAGCGGCAGCGGCTCCTACGAGCAGTACTTC.

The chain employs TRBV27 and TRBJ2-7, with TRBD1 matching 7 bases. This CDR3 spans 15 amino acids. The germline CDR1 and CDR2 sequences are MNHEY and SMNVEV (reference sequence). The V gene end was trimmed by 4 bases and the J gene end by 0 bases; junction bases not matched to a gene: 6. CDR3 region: CASSSTGTVSYEQYF. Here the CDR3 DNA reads TGTGCCAGCAGTTCCACCGGGACAGTCTCCTACGAGCAGTACTTC.

The CDR3, as DNA: TGCGCCAGCAGCTTGGAGATGGGGGCGAACACTGAAGCTTTCTTT. It yields the protein CASSLEMGANTEAFF. The rearrangement joins TRBV5-1 to TRBJ1-1; maybe TRBD1 (6 bases). Trimming shortened V by 0 bases and J by 1 base, and 10 bases separated the two germline ends. Germline V gene sequence: CDR1 SGHRS, CDR2 YFSETQ. CDR3 length: 15 amino acids.

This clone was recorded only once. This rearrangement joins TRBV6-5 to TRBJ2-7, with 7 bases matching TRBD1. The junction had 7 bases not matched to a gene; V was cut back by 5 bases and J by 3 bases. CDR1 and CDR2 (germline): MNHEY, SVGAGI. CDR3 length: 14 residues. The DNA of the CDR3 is TGTGCCAGCAGTCACAGGGGAACAATCTACGAGCAGTACTTC. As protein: CASSHRGTIYEQYF.

CDR3 region: CASSSLLHRGQETQYF. Here the CDR3 DNA reads TGTGCCAGCAGCTCGCTCCTGCACAGGGGGCAAGAGACCCAGTACTTC. This sequence joins TRBV7-9 and TRBJ2-5; TRBD1 matches 8 bases. The germline V gene encodes CDR1 SEHNR and CDR2 FQNEAQ (reference sequence). This CDR3 has 16 amino acids. V lost 4 bases to trimming and J lost 2 bases; unmatched junction nucleotides: 9.

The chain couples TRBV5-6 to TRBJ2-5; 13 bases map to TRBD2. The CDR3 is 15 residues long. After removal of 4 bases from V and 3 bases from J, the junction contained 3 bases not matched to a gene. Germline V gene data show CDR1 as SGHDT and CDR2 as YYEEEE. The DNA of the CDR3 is TGTGCCAGCAGCAAACTAGCGGGGGGGGAAGAGACCCAGTACTTC. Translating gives CASSKLAGGEETQYF.

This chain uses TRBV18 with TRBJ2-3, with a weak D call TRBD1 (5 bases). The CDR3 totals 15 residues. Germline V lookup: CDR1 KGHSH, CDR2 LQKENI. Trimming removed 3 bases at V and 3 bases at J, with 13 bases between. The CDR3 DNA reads TGTGCCAGCTCACCCAGGGATCGGAGAACAGATACGCAGTATTTT. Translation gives CASSPRDRRTDTQYF. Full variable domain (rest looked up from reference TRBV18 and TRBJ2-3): NAGVMQNPRHLVRRRGQEARLRCSPMKGHSHVYWYRQLPEEGLKFMVYLQKENIIDESGMPKERFSAEFPKEGPSILRIQQVVRGDSAAYFCASSPRDRRTDTQYFGPGTRLTVL.

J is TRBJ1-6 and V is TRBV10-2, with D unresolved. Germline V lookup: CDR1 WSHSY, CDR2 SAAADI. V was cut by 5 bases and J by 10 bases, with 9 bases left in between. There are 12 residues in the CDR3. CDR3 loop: CASSPLGSPLHF. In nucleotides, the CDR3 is TGCGCCAGCAGTCCGTTGGGCTCACCCCTCCACTTT.

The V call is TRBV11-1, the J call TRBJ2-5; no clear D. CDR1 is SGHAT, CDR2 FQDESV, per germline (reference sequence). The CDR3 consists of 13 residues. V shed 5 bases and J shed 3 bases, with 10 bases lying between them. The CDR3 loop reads CASSPTSKETQYF. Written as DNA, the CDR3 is TGTGCCAGCAGCCCCACAAGTAAAGAGACCCAGTACTTC.

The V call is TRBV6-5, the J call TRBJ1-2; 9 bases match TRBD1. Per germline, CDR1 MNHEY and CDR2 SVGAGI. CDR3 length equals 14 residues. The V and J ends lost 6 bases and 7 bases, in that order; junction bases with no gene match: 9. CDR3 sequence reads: CASSRDRARTGYTF. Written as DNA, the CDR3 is TGTGCCAGCAGCCGGGACAGGGCTCGAACTGGCTACACCTTC.

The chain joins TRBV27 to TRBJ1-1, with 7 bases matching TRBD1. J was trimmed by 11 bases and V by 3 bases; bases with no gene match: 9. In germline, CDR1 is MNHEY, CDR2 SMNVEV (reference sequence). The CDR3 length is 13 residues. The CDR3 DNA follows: TGTGCCAGCAGTTTGTCCAGACAGGGAAAGGCTTTCTTT. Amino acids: CASSLSRQGKAFF.

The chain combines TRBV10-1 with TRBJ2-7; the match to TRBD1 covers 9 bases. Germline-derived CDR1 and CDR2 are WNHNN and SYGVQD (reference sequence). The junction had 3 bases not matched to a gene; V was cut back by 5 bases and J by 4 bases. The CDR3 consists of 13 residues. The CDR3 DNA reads TGCGCCAGCAGTCCCGGGACAGGGTACGAGCAGTACTTC. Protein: CASSPGTGYEQYF.

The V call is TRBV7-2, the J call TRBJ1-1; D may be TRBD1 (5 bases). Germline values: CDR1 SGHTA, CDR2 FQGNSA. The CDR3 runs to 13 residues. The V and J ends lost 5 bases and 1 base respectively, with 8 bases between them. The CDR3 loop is CASSIGQNTEAFF. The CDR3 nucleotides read TGTGCCAGCAGCATTGGACAGAACACTGAAGCTTTCTTT. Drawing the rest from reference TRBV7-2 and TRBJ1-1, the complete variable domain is GAGVSQSPSNKVTEKGKDVELRCDPISGHTALYWYRQSLGQGLEFLIYFQGNSAPDKSGLPSDRFSAERTGGSVSTLTIQRTQQEDSAVYLCASSIGQNTEAFFGQGTRLTVV.

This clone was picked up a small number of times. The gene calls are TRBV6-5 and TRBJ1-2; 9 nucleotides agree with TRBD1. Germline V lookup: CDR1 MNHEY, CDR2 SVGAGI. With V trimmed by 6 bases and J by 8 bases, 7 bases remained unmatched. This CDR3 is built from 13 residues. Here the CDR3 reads CASSPGQGRGYTF. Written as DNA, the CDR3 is TGTGCCAGCAGCCCGGGACAGGGTCGAGGCTACACCTTC.